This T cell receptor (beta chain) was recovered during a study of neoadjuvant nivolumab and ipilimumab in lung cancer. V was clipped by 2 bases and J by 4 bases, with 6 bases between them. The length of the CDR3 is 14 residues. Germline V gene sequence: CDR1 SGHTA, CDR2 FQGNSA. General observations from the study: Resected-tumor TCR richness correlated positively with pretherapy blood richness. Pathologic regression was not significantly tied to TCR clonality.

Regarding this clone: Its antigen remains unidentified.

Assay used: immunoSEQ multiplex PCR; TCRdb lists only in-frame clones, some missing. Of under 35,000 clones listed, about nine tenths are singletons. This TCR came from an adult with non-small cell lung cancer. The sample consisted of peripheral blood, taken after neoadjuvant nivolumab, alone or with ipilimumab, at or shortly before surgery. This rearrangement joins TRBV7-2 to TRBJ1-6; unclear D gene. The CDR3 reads CASSLQEYNSPLHF. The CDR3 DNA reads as TGTGCCAGCAGCTTACAGGAGTATAATTCACCCCTCCACTTT.